A selection of T cell receptor beta chains follows, all from one sample in a study of blood T cell repertoires in COVID-19. Measured with immunoSEQ multiplex PCR; TCRdb has only the in-frame clones, and not every one. The repertoire consists of under 300,000 clones, with approximately 90% occurring once and the leading ten covering about 0.99%. The sequencing sample was made of peripheral blood. These receptors all stem from a woman in her forties who had recovered from COVID-19. CDR3s leave out the opening cysteine and the closing phenylalanine or tryptophan.

J gene | V gene | CDR3 protein
TRBJ2-3 | TRBV19 | ASSARDYGGDTQY
TRBJ2-2 | TRBV28 | ASSLSGNTGELF
TRBJ1-1 | TRBV28 | ATLRPGNTEAF
TRBJ2-1 | TRBV9 | ASSVATGGGRGSYNEQF
TRBJ2-2 | TRBV5-1 | ASRQGTANTGELF
TRBJ2-1 | TRBV2 | ASTWGTSGTGANEQF
TRBJ1-2 | TRBV7-2 | ASSLAGTDYGYT
TRBJ2-2 | TRBV18 | ASSPRLAGGPDTGELF
TRBJ1-2 | TRBV24-1 | ATSDPGQGGGYT
TRBJ2-7 | TRBV12-3/TRBV12-4 | ASSLQGWEQY
TRBJ1-3 | TRBV6-5 | ASRGTGPGNTIY
TRBJ1-6 | TRBV28 | ASVTGAQGNSPLH
TRBJ1-6 | TRBV6-2/TRBV6-3 | ASSSWDTSNSPLH
TRBJ1-2 | TRBV29-1 | SVADRGPYGYT
TRBJ1-4 | TRBV6-5 | ASSPRTGGFEKLF
TRBJ2-5 | TRBV7-3 | ASSLNPPGTSGRKTQY
TRBJ1-2 | TRBV7-2 | ASSPQGAPRTYT
TRBJ2-1 | TRBV13 | ASSPGLAGASSYNEQF
TRBJ2-7 | TRBV5-1 | ASSFSGGSSYEQY
TRBJ1-2 | TRBV5-8 | ASTTRVPAYGYT
TRBJ2-1 | TRBV29-1 | SVEVGVVSNEQF
TRBJ1-1 | TRBV6-2/TRBV6-3 | ASSYQDRTNTEAF
TRBJ2-2 | TRBV7-2 | ASSWSSFGELF
TRBJ2-1 | TRBV7-9 | ASSQGASGRYNEQF
TRBJ2-3 | TRBV6-5 | ASFPGVGSPDTQY
TRBJ1-2 | TRBV30 | AWSVSGQGAYGYT
TRBJ1-5 | TRBV30 | AWSPPTGGGPQH
TRBJ1-2 | TRBV25-1 | ASSDPGQVDYGYT
TRBJ1-1 | TRBV7-9 | ASSLVLGENTEAF
TRBJ2-2 | TRBV20-1 | SARGGGALF
TRBJ1-6 | TRBV9 | ASSAAGTGMSPLH
TRBJ2-3 | TRBV6-4 | ASSDSGDYVPSTDTQY
TRBJ2-1 | TRBV11-2 | ASTRRGGREGGEQF
TRBJ2-7 | TRBV19 | ASSIGQIYEQY
TRBJ2-5 | TRBV7-2 | ASSLGLGQGYQETQY
TRBJ2-1 | TRBV9 | ASSVGPRTSPDEQF
TRBJ1-6 | TRBV5-1 | ASSANNSPLH
TRBJ1-1 | TRBV6-5 | ASSTGPRIYTEAF
TRBJ1-4 | TRBV7-9 | ASSETHRGAVEKLF
TRBJ2-3 | TRBV27 | ASSPPRTDIHGVDTQY
TRBJ2-3 | TRBV7-3 | ASSPAGGAADTQY
TRBJ2-1 | TRBV29-1 | SVVPSGAEQF
TRBJ1-1 | TRBV6-5 | ASRSQVGEAF
TRBJ2-5 | TRBV19 | ASSAPSGTNQETQY
TRBJ1-2 | TRBV7-3 | ASSLTPQAPYGYT
TRBJ1-5 | TRBV6-5 | ASSYSIRFQPQH
TRBJ2-1 | TRBV4-1 | ASSPRASGYNEQF
TRBJ2-1 | TRBV6-5 | ASTRRLADYNEQF
TRBJ2-7 | TRBV7-9 | ASTTGFAEQY
TRBJ2-1 | TRBV28 | ASSAPGLAGGPAYNEQF
TRBJ1-1 | TRBV21-1 | ASRGVGRQAF
TRBJ2-4 | TRBV19 | ASSPRGGVKNIQY